The clone carrying this TCR beta chain qualifies as medium-sized. No antigen is known for it. Germline CDR1 SEHNR, CDR2 FQNEAQ (reference sequence). The CDR3 loop spans 15 amino acids. With 3 bases clipped from V and 9 bases from J, the junction kept 9 bases outside the gene matches. cDNA was made from about 500 ng RNA using alpha and beta constant primers. Using multiplexing indices, alpha and beta chain libraries were generated apart by chain-specific third strand synthesis. TCRdb reprocessed the 5' RACE reads via MiXCR and lists one record per CDR3 protein. The sample yields approximately 7,000 distinct CDR3 sequences, 9.3% seen once. Whole blood was used without fractionation, so all unsorted peripheral T cells were included. This sample was taken from a study of HIV-infected patients and healthy controls. Study-level findings and limits: Study cohorts differed slightly in age and sex, but this did not explain diversity differences.

The clonotype comes from an adult with HIV infection. This sequence joins TRBV7-9 and TRBJ2-1; 9 nucleotides match TRBD2. Sequencing used blood, obtained before antiretroviral therapy. DNA of the CDR3: TGTGCCAGCAGCTTTAAGGTAGCGGGGGATGTTGAGCAGTTCTTC. Its translation is CASSFKVAGDVEQFF.